This TCR beta chain emerged from a study of T cell responses to AZD1222 COVID-19 vaccine. The study, taken as a whole, reports: Nearly half of spike-specific TCRs reportedly go after variant regions that carry no mutations. Spike-specific TCR breadth rose after two AZD1222 doses, and depth rose as well. No day 14 peak samples; only post-peak repertoires were characterized.

Comments on this clone: Antigen: not known. This same CDR3 is encoded by further DNA sequences in the sample.

Germline V CDR1 and CDR2: MNHEY, SMNVEV (reference sequence). V dropped 5 bases and J dropped 4; count of bases not matched to a gene: 5. CDR3 length equals 15 residues. Investigators merged groups given second doses at roughly 4 or roughly 12 weeks. Sequencing used immunoSEQ multiplex PCR; TCRdb keeps in-frame clones, though not all of them. Of 95,000 or so clones in the sample, roughly 92% were seen once. The receptor was derived from an adult who received the AZD1222 COVID-19 vaccine. J is TRBJ2-1 and V is TRBV27, with 10 positions matching TRBD2. The sample in question was peripheral blood, obtained 28 days after the second AZD1222 dose. CDR3 loop: CASSPSGRGYNEQFF. For the CDR3, the DNA is TGTGCCAGCAGTCCCAGCGGGAGGGGATACAATGAGCAGTTCTTC.